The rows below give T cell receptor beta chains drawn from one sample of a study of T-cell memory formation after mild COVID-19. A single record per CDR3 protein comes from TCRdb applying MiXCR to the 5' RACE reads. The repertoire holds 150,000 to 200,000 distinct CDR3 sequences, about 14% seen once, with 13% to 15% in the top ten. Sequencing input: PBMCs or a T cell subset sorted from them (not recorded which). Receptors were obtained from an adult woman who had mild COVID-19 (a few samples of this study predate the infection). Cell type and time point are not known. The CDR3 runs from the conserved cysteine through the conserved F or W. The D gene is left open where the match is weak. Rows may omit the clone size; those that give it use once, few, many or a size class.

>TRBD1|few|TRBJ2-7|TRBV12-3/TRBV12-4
TGTGCCAGCAGGACAGGGGGGTACGAGCAGTACTTC
CASRTGGYEQYF
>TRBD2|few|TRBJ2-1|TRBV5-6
TGTGCCAGCAGCCCCTTAGCGGGGGATCTTCTATACAATGAGCAGTTCTTC
CASSPLAGDLLYNEQFF
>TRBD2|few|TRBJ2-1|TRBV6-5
TGTGCCAGCAGTTACTCAGCTAGCGGGGGATTTGCTGAGCAGTTCTTC
CASSYSASGGFAEQFF
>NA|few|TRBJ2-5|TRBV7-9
TGTGCCAGCAGGGCAGGGCCGGAGACCCAGTACTTC
CASRAGPETQYF
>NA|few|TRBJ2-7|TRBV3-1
TGTGCCAGCAGCTCAGGGGGGATGTTAGGGACCTTC
CASSSGGMLGTF
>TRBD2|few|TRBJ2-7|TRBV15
TGTGCCACCAGCAGAGACCCGGGGGGAAACTGGCAGTACTTC
CATSRDPGGNWQYF
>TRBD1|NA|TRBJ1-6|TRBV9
TGTGCCAGCAGCTCACGAGGGACAGAGAATTCACCCCTCCACTTT
CASSSRGTENSPLHF
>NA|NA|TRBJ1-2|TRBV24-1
TGTGCCACCAGTGATTGGCGACAGGCGTATGGCTACACCTTC
CATSDWRQAYGYTF
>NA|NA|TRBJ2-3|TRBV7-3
TGTGCCAGCAGCTGGACCGTAACAGATACGCAGTATTTT
CASSWTVTDTQYF
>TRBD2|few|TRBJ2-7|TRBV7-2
TGTGCCAGCAGCTTTTGGGGACTAGCGGGTCCAGGCTACGAGCAGTACTTC
CASSFWGLAGPGYEQYF
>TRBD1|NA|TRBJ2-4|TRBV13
TGTGCCAGCAGCTTTAGACAGGGGGCGGTAGCCAAAAACATTCAGTACTTC
CASSFRQGAVAKNIQYF
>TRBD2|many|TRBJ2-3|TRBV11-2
TGTGCCAGCAGCTTAGCGGGGGGGCGCACAGATACGCAGTATTTT
CASSLAGGRTDTQYF
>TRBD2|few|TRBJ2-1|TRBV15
TGTGCCACCAGCAGAGCCAGAGTAGCGGGACCCTACAATGAGCAGTTCTTC
CATSRARVAGPYNEQFF
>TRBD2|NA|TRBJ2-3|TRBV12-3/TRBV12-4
TGTGCCAGCAGCAACCCACTAGCGGGCGCAGATACGCAGTATTTT
CASSNPLAGADTQYF
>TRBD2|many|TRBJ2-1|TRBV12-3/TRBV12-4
TGTGCCAGCAGTCCTGGGACTAGCGGGGGCTACAATGAGCAGTTCTTC
CASSPGTSGGYNEQFF
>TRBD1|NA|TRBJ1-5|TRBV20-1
TGCAGTGCTAATCCAGGGGGCCGAGGCAATCAGCCCCAGCATTTT
CSANPGGRGNQPQHF
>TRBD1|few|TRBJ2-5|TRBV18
TGTGCCAGCTCACTACAAGGACAGGGGACCCAAGAGACCCAGTACTTC
CASSLQGQGTQETQYF
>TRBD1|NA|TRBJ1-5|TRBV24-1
TGTGCCACCAGTGGGGACAGGGACGCCACCAATCAGCCCCAGCATTTT
CATSGDRDATNQPQHF
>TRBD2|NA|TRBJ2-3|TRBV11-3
TGTGCCAGCAGCTTCGAGCGGGGGAGCACAGATACGCAGTATTTT
CASSFERGSTDTQYF
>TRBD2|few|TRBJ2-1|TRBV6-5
TGTGCCAGCAGTCTTCGACTAGCGAATGAGCAGTTCTTC
CASSLRLANEQFF
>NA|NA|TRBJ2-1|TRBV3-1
TGTGCCAGCAGCCAAGAACGGACCCTTTACAATGAGCAGTTCTTC
CASSQERTLYNEQFF
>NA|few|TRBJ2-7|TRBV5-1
TGCGCCAGCAGACCCCACGGCTCCTACGAGCAGTACTTC
CASRPHGSYEQYF
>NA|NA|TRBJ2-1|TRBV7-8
TGTGCCAGCAGCTACTCCCTATTAGCCGGGTCGGGCAATGAGCAGTTCTTC
CASSYSLLAGSGNEQFF
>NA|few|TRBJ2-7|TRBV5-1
TGCGCCAGCAGCGCGTCAGGTTACTCCTACGAGCAGTACTTC
CASSASGYSYEQYF
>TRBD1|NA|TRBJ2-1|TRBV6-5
TGTGCCAGCAGTTACGAGGGGGCCGCCTACAATGAGCAGTTCTTC
CASSYEGAAYNEQFF
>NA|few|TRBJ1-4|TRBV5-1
TGCGCCAGCAGCCCCCCCGGAGGGTCAACTAATGAAAAACTGTTTTTT
CASSPPGGSTNEKLFF
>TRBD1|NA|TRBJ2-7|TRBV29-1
TGCAGCGTTGAAGATCTTAACGCGGGACAGGTGAGGTACGAGCAGTACTTC
CSVEDLNAGQVRYEQYF
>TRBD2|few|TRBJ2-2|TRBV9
TGTGCCAGCAGCGTAAATCCCCGGACTAGCGGCACCGGGGAGCTGTTTTTT
CASSVNPRTSGTGELFF
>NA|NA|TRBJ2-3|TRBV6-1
TGTGCCAGCAGCGCGACGAGAGGAGATACGCAGTATTTT
CASSATRGDTQYF
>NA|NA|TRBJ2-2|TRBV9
TGTGCCAGCAGCGTAGGGGATGGAACCGGGGAGCTGTTTTTT
CASSVGDGTGELFF
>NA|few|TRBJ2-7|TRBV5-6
TGTGCCAGCAGCTTCCGCCGGTCGGATGCCCACGAGCAGTACTTC
CASSFRRSDAHEQYF
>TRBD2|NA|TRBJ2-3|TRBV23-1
TGCGCCAGCAGTCAATCTGGACTAGCGGGAGAACGAGATACGCAGTATTTT
CASSQSGLAGERDTQYF
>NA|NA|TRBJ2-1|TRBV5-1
TGCGCCAGCAGTAGTTGGACGCGGGATGAGCAGTTCTTC
CASSSWTRDEQFF
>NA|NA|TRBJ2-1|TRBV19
TGTGCCAGTAGTATTGAATACAGGAGCGGCTCCTACAATGAGCAGTTCTTC
CASSIEYRSGSYNEQFF
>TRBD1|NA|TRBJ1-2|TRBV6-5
TGTGCCAGCAGGACGCCTCCCGACAGGGATAGCTATGGCTACACCTTC
CASRTPPDRDSYGYTF
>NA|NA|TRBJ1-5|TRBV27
TGTGCCAGCCCTGGAGGGTGGGACGGTCAGCCCCAGCATTTT
CASPGGWDGQPQHF
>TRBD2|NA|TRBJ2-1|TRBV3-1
TGTGCCAGCGGGACTAGCGAATACAATGAGCAGTTCTTC
CASGTSEYNEQFF
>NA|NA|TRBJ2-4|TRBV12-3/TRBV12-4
TGTGCCAGCAGCCCAGAGGCTGCTTCGAGGAACATTCAGTACTTC
CASSPEAASRNIQYF
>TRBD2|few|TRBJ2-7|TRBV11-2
TGTGCCAGCAGCCTTACTACATCCGCTAGCGGGAGGGCCAGGGCCTCCTTCTACGAGCAGTACTTC
CASSLTTSASGRARASFYEQYF
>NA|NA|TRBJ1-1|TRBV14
TGTGCCAGCAGCCAAGGTAGTGTCTTGAGTCACATACGACCGAACACTGAAGCTTTCTTT
CASSQGSVLSHIRPNTEAFF
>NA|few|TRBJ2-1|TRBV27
TGTGCCAGCAGTTCCGGGACCCTGACTATCAATGAGCAGTTCTTC
CASSSGTLTINEQFF
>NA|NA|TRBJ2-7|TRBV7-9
TGTGCCAGCAGCGTACGGACGGGTTCCTACGAGCAGTACTTC
CASSVRTGSYEQYF
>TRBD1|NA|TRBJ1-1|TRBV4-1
TGCGCCAGCAGCCGACAGGGGGCCGACACTGAAGCTTTCTTT
CASSRQGADTEAFF
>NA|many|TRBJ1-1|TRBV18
TGTGCCAGCTCACCAGGGCTTAACACTGAAGCTTTCTTT
CASSPGLNTEAFF
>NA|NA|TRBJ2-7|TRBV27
TGTGCCAGCAGGTTAACAGGGATCTCCTACGAGCAGTACTTC
CASRLTGISYEQYF
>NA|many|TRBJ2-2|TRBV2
TGTGCCAGCGGCCACCAGATACCCGGGGAGCTGTTTTTT
CASGHQIPGELFF
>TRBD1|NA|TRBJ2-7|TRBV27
TGTGCCAGCAGTTTTCGGGGACAGGGCGGTTACGAGCAGTACTTC
CASSFRGQGGYEQYF
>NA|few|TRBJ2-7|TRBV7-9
TGTGCCAGCAGCCCACGAGGCGGGTTACTCTCCTACGAGCAGTACTTC
CASSPRGGLLSYEQYF
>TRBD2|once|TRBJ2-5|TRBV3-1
TGTGCCAGCAGCCGAGCGCGGACTAGCGGCCAAGAGACCCAGTACTTC
CASSRARTSGQETQYF
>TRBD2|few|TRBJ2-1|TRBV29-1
TGCAGCGCCAAACCCGGACTAGCGGGTACCGAGCAGTTCTTC
CSAKPGLAGTEQFF
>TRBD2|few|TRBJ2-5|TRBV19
TGTGCCAGCAGACTAGCGGGGAGCCCGGGGACCCAGTACTTC
CASRLAGSPGTQYF
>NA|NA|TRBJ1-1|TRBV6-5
TGTGCCAGCAAGGCAGAAGACACTGAAGCTTTCTTT
CASKAEDTEAFF